This T cell receptor (beta chain) came from a study of blood T cell repertoires in COVID-19. Original data processing: Amplification with reference gene primers provided the estimates of nucleated cell counts. Produced via immunoSEQ multiplex PCR; TCRdb's table is partial and in-frame only. Clone size and V and J calls were adopted from that table, with D and trimming inferred from the DNA. The sample contains 300,000 to 500,000 clones, roughly 88% of which appear only once. This CDR3 has 14 amino acids. The germline V gene has CDR1 SGHKS and CDR2 YYEKEE (reference sequence). Trimming pared 4 bases from V and 1 base from J, leaving 12 bases between.

Sequenced: PBMCs or T cells enriched from blood (not recorded which). This sequence joins TRBV5-5 and TRBJ2-7; D is unclear. The source is a woman in her thirties or forties with acute COVID-19. The CDR3 DNA sequence: TGTGCCAGCAGCCCAACACATAATTCCTACGAGCAGTACTTC. As protein: CASSPTHNSYEQYF.